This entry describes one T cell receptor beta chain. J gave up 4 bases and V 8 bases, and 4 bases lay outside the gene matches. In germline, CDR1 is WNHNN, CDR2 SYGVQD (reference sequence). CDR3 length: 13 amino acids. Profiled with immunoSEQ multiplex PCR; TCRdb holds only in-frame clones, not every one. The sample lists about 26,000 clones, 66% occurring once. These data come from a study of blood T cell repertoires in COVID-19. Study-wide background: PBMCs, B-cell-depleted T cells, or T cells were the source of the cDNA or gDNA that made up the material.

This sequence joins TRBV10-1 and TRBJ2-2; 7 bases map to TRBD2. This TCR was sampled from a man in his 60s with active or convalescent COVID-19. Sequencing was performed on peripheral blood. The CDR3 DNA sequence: TGCGCCAGCGGGAGGGCCCTCACCGGGGAGCTGTTTTTT. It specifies CASGRALTGELFF.